What follows describes a single T cell receptor (beta chain). Its antigen is not known. Data came from immunoSEQ multiplex PCR; TCRdb stores just in-frame clones and leaves some out. The sample lists about 33,000 clones, more than 80% occurring once. The sample belongs to a study of somatic mutations in cytotoxic T cells in rheumatoid arthritis. Whole-study results and caveats: Rheumatoid arthritis patients showed slight TRBV07 underrepresentation, unadjusted for multiple comparisons. In rheumatoid arthritis patients, unlike healthy controls, CD8+ clonality rose with age. Compared with age-matched healthy controls, rheumatoid arthritis patients did not differ significantly in CD8+ T-cell clonality.

The CDR3 spans 13 residues. V was clipped by 4 bases and J by 3 bases; unmatched bases: 2. Germline V gives CDR1 ENHRY, CDR2 SYGVKD. The clonotype originates from a man aged 40-55 years in good health. The source material was CD8+ T cells sorted from blood. The chain uses TRBV10-3 and TRBJ2-7, with 8 bases identical to TRBD1. Written as DNA, the CDR3 is TGTGCCATCAGTGTTGGACAGGGCTACGAGCAGTACTTC. Residues: CAISVGQGYEQYF.